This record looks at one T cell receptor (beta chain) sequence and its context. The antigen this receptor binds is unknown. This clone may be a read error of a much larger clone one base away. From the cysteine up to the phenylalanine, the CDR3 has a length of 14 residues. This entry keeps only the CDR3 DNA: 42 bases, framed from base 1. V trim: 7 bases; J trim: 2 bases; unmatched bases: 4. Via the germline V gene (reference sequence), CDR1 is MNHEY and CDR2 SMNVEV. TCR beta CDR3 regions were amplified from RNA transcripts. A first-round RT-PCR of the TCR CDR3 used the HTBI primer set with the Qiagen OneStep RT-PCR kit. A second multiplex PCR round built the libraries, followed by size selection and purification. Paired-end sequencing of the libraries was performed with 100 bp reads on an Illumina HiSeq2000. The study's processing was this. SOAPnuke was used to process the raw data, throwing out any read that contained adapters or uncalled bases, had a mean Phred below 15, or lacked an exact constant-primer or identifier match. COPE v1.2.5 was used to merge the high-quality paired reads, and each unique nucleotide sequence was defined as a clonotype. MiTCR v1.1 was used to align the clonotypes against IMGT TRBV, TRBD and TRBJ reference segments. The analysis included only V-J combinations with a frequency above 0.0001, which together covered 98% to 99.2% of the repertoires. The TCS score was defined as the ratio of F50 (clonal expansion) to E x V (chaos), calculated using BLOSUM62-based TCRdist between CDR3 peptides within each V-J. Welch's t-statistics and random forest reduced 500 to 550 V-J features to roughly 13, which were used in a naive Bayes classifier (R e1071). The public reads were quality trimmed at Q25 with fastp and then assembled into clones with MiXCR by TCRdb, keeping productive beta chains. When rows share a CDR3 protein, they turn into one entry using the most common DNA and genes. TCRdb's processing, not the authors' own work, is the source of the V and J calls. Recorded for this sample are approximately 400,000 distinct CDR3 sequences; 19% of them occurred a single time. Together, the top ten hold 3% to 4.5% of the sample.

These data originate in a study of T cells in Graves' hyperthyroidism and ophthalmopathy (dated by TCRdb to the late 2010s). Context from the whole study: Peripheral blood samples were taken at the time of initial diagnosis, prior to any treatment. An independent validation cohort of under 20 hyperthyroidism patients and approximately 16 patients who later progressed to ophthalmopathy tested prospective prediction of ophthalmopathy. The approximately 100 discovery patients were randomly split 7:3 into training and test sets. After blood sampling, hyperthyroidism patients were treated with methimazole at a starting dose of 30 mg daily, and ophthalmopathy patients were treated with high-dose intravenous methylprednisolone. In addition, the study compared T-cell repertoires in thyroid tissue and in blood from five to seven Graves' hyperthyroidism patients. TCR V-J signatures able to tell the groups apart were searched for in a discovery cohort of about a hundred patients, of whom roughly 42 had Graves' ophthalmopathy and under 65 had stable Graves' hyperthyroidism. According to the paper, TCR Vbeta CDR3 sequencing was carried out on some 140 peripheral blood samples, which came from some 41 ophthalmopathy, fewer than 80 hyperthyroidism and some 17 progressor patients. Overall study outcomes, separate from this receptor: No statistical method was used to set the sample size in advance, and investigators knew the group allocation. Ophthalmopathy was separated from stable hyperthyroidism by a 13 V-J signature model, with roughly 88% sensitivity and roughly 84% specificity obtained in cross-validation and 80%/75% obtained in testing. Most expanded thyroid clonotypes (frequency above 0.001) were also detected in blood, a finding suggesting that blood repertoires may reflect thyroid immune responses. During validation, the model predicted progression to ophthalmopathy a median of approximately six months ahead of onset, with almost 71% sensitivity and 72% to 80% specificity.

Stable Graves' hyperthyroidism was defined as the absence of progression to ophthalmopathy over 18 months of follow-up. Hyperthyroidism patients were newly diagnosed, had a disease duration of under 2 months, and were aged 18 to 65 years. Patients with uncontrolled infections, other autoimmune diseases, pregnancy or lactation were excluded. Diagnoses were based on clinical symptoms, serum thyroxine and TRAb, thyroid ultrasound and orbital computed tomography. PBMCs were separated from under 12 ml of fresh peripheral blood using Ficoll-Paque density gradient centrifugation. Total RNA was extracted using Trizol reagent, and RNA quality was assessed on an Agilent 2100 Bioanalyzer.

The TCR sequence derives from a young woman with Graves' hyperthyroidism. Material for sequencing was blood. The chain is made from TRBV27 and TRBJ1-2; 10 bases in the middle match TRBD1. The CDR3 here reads CASKPGQGNYGYTF. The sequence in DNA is TGTGCCAGCAAACCGGGACAGGGGAACTATGGCTACACCTTC.